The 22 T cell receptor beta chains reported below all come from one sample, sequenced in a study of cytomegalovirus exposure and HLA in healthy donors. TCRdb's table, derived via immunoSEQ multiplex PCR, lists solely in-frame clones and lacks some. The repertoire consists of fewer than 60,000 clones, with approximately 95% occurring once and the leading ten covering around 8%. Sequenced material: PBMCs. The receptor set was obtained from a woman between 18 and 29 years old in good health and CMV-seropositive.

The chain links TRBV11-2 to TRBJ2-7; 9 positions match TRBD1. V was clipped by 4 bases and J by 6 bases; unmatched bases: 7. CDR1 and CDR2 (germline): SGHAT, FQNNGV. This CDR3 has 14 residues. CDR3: CASSSAGTGFEQYF. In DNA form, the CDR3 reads TGTGCCAGCAGCTCCGCCGGGACAGGGTTCGAGCAGTACTTC. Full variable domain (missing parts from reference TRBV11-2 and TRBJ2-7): EAGVAQSPRYKIIEKRQSVAFWCNPISGHATLYWYQQILGQGPKLLIQFQNNGVVDDSQLPKDRFSAERLKGVDSTLKIQPAKLEDSAVYLCASSSAGTGFEQYFGPGTRLTVT.

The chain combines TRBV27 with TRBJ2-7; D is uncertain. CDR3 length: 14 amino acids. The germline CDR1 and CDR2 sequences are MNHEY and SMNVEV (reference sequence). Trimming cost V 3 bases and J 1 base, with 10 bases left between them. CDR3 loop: CASSLGRTSYEQYF. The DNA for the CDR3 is TGTGCCAGCAGTTTGGGCCGCACGTCCTACGAGCAGTACTTC.

The CDR3 DNA sequence: TGCAGCGGGCGCCTAGCGGGAGTTGGTGAGCAGTACTTC. This sequence encodes CSGRLAGVGEQYF. The chain is built from TRBV29-1 and TRBJ2-7; 10 nucleotides align to TRBD2. The length of the CDR3 is 13 residues. Germline V gene lookup returns CDR1 SQVTM and CDR2 ANQGSEA. V shed 7 bases, J shed 7 bases, and the junction held 10 bases outside the gene matches.

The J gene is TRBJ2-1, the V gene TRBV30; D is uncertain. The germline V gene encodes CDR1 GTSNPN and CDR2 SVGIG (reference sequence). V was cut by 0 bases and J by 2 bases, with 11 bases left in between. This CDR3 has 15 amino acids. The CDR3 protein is CAWSVLGKAYNEQFF. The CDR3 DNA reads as TGTGCCTGGAGTGTTCTAGGAAAGGCCTACAATGAGCAGTTCTTC.

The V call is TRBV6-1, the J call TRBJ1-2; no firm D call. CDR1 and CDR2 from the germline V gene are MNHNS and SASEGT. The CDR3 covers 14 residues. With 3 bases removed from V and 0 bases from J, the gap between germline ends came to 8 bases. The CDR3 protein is CASSDHPTNYGYTF. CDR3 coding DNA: TGTGCCAGCAGTGATCACCCTACTAACTATGGCTACACCTTC.

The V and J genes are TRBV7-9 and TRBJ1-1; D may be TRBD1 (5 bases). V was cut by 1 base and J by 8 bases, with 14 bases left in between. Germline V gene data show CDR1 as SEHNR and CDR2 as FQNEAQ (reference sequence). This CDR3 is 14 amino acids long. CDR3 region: CASSLGGGFLEAFF. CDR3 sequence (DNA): TGTGCCAGCAGCTTAGGGGGGGGGTTCCTCGAAGCTTTCTTT.

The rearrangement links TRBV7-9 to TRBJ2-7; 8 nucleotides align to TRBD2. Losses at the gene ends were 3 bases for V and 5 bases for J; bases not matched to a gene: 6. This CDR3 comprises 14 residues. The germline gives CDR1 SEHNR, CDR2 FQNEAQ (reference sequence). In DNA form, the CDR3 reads TGTGCCAGCAGCTTGGGACTAGGTTTTGACGAGCAGTACTTC. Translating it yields CASSLGLGFDEQYF.

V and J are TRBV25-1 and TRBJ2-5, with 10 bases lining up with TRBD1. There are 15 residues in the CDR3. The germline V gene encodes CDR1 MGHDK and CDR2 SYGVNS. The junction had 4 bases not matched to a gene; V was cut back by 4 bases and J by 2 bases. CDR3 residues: CASSGQGASQETQYF. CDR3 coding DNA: TGTGCCAGCAGTGGACAGGGGGCGAGTCAAGAGACCCAGTACTTC.

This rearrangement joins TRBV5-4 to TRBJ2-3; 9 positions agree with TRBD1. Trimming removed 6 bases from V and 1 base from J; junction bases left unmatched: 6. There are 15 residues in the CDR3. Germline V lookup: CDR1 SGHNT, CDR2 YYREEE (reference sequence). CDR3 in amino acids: CASNVRTGGTDTQYF. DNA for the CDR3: TGTGCCAGCAACGTCCGGACAGGGGGCACAGATACGCAGTATTTT. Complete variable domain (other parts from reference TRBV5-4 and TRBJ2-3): ETGVTQSPTHLIKTRGQQVTLRCSSQSGHNTVSWYQQALGQGPQFIFQYYREEENGRGNFPPRFSGLQFPNYSSELNVNALELDDSALYLCASNVRTGGTDTQYFGPGTRLTVL.

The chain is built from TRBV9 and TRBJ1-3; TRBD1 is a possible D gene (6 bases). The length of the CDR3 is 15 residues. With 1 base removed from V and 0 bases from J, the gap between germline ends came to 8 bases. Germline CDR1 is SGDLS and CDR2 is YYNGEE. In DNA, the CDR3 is TGTGCCAGCAGCGTAACAGGGACCTCTGGAAACACCATATATTTT. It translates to CASSVTGTSGNTIYF.

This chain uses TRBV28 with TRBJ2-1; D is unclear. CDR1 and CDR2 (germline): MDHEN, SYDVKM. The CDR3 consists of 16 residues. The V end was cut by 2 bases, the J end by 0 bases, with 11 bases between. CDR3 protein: CASSLRSSNSYNEQFF. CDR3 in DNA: TGTGCCAGCAGTTTACGGTCTAGTAACTCCTACAATGAGCAGTTCTTC.

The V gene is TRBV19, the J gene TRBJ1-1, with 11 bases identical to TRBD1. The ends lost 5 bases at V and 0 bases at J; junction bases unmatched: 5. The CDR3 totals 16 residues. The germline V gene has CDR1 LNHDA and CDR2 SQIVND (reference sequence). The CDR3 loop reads CASSPDRGLMNTEAFF. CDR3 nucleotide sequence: TGTGCCAGTAGTCCGGACAGGGGGCTTATGAACACTGAAGCTTTCTTT.

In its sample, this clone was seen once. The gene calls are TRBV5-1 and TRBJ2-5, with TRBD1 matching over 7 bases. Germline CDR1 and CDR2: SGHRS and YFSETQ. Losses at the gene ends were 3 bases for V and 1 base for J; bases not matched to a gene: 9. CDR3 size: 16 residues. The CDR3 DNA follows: TGCGCCAGCAGCTCCAGGACAGGAGCTATCCAAGAGACCCAGTACTTC. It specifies CASSSRTGAIQETQYF.

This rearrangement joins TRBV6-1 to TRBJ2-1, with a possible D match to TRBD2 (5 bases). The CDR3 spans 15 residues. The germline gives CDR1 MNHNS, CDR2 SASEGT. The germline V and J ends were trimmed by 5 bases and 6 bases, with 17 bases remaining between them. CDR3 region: CASSPGLASANEQFF. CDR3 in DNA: TGTGCCAGCAGTCCAGGTCTAGCCAGTGCCAATGAGCAGTTCTTC.

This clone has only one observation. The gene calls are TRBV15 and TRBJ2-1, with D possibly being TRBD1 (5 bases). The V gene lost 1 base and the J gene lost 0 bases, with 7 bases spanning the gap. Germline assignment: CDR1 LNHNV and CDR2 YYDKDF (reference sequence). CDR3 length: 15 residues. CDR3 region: CATSRGRGSYNEQFF. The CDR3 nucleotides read TGTGCCACCAGCAGAGGTAGGGGCTCCTACAATGAGCAGTTCTTC. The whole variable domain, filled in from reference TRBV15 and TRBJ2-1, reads DAMVIQNPRYQVTQFGKPVTLSCSQTLNHNVMYWYQQKSSQAPKLLFHYYDKDFNNEADTPDNFQSRRPNTSFCFLDIRSPGLGDTAMYLCATSRGRGSYNEQFFGPGTRLTVL.

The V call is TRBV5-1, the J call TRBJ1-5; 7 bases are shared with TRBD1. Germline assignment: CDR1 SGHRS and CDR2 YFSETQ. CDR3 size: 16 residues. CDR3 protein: CATPDPGTAVDQPQHF. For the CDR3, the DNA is TGCGCTACACCCGATCCGGGGACAGCAGTTGATCAGCCCCAGCATTTT.

CDR3 loop: CASLPTSGTNEQYF. The DNA of the CDR3 is TGCGCCAGCCTACCCACTAGCGGGACGAACGAGCAGTACTTC. The V gene is TRBV5-1, the J gene TRBJ2-7; 10 bases map to TRBD2. The V gene end was trimmed by 7 bases and the J gene end by 5 bases; junction bases not matched to a gene: 9. The CDR3 extends over 14 amino acids. Germline V CDR1 and CDR2: SGHRS, YFSETQ.

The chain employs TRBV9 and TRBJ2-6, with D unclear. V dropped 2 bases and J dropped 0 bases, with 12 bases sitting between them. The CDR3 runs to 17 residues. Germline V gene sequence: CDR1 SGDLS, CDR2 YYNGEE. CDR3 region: CASSVGLTDSGANVLTF. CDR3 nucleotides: TGTGCCAGCAGCGTGGGCCTTACCGACTCTGGGGCCAACGTCCTGACTTTC.

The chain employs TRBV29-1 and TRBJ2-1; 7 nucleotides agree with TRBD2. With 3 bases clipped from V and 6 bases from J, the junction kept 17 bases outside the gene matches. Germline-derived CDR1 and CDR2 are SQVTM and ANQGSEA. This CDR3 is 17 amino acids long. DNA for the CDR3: TGCAGCGTTGACGGCACTTGGGCTAGCGGAGAAGCCAATGAGCAGTTCTTC. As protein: CSVDGTWASGEANEQFF.

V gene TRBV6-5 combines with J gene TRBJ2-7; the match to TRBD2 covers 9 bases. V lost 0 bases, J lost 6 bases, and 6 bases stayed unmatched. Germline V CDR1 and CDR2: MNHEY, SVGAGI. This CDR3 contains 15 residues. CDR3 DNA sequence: TGTGCCAGCAGTTACTCGGGACTAGCCCCAGGCGAGCAGTACTTC. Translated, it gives CASSYSGLAPGEQYF.

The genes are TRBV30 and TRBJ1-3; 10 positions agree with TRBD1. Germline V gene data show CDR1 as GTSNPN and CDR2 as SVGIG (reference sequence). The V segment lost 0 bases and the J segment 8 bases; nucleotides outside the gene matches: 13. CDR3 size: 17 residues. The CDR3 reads CAWSVRDRGSIRDTIYF. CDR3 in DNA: TGTGCCTGGAGTGTACGGGACAGGGGAAGTATTCGGGACACCATATATTTT.

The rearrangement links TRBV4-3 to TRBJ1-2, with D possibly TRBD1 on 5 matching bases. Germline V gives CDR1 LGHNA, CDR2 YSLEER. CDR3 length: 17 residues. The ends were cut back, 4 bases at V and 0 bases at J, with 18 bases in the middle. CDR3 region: CASSLRHSRGSNYGYTF. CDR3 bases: TGCGCCAGCAGCCTTCGCCATTCTCGGGGGTCTAACTATGGCTACACCTTC.